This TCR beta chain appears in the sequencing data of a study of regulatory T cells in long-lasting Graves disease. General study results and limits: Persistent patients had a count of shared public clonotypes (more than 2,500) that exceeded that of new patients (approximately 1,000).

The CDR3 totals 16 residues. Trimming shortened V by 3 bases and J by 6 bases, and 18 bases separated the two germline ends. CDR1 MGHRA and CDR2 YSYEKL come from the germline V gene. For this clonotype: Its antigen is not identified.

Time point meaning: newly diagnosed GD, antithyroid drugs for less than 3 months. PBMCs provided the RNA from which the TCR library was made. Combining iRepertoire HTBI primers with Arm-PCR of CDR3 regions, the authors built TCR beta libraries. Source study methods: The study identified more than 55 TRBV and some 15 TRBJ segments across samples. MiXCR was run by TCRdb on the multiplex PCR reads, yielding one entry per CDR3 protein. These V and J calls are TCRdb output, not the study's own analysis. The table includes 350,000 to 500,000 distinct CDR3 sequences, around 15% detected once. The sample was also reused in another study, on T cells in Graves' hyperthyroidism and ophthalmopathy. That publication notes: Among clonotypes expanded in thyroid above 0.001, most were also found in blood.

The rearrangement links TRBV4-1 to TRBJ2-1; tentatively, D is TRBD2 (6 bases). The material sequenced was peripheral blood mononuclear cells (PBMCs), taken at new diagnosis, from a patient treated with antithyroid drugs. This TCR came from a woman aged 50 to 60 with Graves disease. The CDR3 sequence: CASSHWGLPRTNEQFF. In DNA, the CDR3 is TGCGCCAGCAGCCACTGGGGACTCCCACGGACCAATGAGCAGTTCTTC.